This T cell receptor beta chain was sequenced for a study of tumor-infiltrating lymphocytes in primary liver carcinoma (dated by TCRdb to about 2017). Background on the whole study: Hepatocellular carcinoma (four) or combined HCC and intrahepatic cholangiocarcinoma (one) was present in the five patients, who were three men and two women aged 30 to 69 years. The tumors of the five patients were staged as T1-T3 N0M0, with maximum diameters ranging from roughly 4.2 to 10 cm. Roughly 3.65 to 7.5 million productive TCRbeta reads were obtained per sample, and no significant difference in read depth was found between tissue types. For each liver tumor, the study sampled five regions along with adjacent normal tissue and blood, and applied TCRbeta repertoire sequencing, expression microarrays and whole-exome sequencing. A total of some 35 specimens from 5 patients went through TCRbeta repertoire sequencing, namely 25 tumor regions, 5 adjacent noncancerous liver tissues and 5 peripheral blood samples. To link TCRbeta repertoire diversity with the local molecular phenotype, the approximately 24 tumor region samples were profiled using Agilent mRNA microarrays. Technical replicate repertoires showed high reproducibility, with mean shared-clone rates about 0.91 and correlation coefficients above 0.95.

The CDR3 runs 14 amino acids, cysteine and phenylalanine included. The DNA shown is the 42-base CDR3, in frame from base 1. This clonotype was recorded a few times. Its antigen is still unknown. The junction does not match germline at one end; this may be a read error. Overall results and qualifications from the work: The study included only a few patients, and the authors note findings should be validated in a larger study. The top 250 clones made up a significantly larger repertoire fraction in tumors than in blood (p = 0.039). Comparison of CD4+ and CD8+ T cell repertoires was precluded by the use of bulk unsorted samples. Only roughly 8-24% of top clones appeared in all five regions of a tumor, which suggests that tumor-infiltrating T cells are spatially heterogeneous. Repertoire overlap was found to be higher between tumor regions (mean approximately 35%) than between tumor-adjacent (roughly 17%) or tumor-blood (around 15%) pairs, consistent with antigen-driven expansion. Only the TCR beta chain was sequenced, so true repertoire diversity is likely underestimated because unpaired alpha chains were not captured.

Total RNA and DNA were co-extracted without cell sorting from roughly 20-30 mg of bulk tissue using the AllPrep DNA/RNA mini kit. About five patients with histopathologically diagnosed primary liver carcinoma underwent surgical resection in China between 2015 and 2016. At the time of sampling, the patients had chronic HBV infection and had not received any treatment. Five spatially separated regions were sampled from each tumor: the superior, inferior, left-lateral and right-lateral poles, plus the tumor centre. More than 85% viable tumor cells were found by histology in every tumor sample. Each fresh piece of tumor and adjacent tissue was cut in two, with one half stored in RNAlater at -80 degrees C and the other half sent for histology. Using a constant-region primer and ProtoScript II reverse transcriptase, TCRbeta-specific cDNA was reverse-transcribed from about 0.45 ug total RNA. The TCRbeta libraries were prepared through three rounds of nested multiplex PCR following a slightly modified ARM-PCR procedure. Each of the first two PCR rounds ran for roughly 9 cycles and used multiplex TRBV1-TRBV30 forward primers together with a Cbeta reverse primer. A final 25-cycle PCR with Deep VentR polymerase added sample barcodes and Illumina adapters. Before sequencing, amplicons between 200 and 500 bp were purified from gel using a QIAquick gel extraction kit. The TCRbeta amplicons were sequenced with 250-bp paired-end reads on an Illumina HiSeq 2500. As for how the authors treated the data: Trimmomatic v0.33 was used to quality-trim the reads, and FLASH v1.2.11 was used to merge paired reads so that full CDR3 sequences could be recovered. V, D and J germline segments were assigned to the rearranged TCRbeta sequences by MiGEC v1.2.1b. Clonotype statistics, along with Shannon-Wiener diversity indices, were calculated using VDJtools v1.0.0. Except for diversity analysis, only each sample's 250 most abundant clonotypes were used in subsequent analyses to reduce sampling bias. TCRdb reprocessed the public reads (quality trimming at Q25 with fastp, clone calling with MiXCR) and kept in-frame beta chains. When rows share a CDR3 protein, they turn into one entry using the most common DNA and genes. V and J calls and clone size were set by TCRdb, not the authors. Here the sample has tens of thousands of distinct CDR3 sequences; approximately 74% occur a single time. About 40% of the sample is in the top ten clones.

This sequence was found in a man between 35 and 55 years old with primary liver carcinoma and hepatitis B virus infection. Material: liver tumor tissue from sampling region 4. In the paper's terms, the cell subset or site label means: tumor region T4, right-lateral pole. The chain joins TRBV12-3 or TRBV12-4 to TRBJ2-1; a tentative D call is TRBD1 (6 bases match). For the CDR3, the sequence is CASSPQGRRNDQFF. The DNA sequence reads TGTGCCAGCAGTCCCCAGGGGCGGCGGAATGATCAGTTCTTC.